This entry lists 9 T cell receptor beta chains sequenced from one sample in a study of cytomegalovirus exposure and HLA in healthy donors. Researchers ran the PCR with 60 Vbeta and 13 Jbeta primers. Assay used: immunoSEQ multiplex PCR; TCRdb lists only in-frame clones, some missing. The record lists about 160,000 clones, of which the ten most abundant hold 1% to 1.5%. The material sequenced was PBMCs. All receptors come from a woman aged 60 to 75 in good health and CMV-seronegative.

The chain couples TRBV6-6 to TRBJ1-1, with no clear D. This CDR3 has 16 residues. The germline gives CDR1 MNHNY, CDR2 SVGAGI (reference sequence). V shed 0 bases and J shed 3 bases, with 14 bases lying between them. The CDR3 is CASSYSPRRTHTEAFF. The CDR3 region has the DNA TGTGCCAGCAGTTACTCTCCTCGAAGGACTCACACTGAAGCTTTCTTT.

The gene calls are TRBV5-5 and TRBJ2-1; tentative D call: TRBD1 (6 bases). Germline loops: CDR1 SGHKS, CDR2 YYEKEE (reference sequence). The V gene lost 0 bases and the J gene lost 0 bases, with 10 bases spanning the gap. This CDR3 is built from 16 residues. The CDR3 loop reads CASSLVQGISYNEQFF. The CDR3 nucleotides are TGTGCCAGCAGCTTGGTTCAGGGGATCTCCTACAATGAGCAGTTCTTC.

J is TRBJ2-5 and V is TRBV5-1; D is perhaps TRBD1 (6 bases). Germline V gives CDR1 SGHRS, CDR2 YFSETQ. The V end was cut by 5 bases, the J end by 1 base, with 12 bases between. There are 14 residues in the CDR3. The CDR3 bases are TGCGCCAGCAGTCGGACAGACAGCCAAGAGACCCAGTACTTC. It yields the protein CASSRTDSQETQYF.

V is TRBV19 and J is TRBJ2-5; 9 bases are a match to TRBD1. CDR3 length equals 16 residues. Germline loops: CDR1 LNHDA, CDR2 SQIVND (reference sequence). Unmatched junction bases numbered 13, after V lost 6 bases and J lost 5 bases. As DNA, the CDR3 is TGTGCCAGTAGAGGGAAAGGGACAGGGATTTGGGAGACCCAGTACTTC. This translates into CASRGKGTGIWETQYF.

The chain carries TRBV5-4 and TRBJ2-3, with D uncertain. Germline assignment: CDR1 SGHNT and CDR2 YYREEE (reference sequence). V lost 3 bases and J lost 2, with 4 bases in between. The CDR3 length is 12 residues. The CDR3 DNA reads TGTGCCAGCAGCTGGGCCACAGATACGCAGTATTTT. Protein sequence: CASSWATDTQYF.

The chain couples TRBV7-8 to TRBJ1-2; unclear D gene. CDR3 length: 12 amino acids. Deletions cut 1 base from V and 4 bases from J, with 4 bases between. Per germline, CDR1 SGHVS and CDR2 FQNEAQ. This chain's CDR3 is CASSLDIYGYTF. For the CDR3, the DNA is TGTGCCAGCAGCTTAGACATCTATGGCTACACCTTC.

The V gene is TRBV7-9, the J gene TRBJ1-4; the D gene is possibly TRBD1 (6 bases). The CDR3 totals 16 residues. Trimming stripped 2 bases from V and 3 bases from J, with 13 bases between. The germline CDR1 and CDR2 sequences are SEHNR and FQNEAQ (reference sequence). The CDR3 DNA sequence: TGTGCCAGCAGCTTAAGGGTCAGGGGAGCTAATGAAAAACTGTTTTTT. Translated: CASSLRVRGANEKLFF.

A note on this clone: Distinct nucleotide sequences in the sample also encode this CDR3. The CDR3 sequence: CATRLPGRETQYF. The DNA of the CDR3 is TGTGCCACCCGCTTACCGGGTCGGGAGACCCAGTACTTC. The chain recombines TRBV5-5 with TRBJ2-5; D gene ambiguous. Per the germline V gene, CDR1 is SGHKS and CDR2 is YYEKEE (reference sequence). The V end lost 9 bases, the J end lost 5 bases, and 17 bases lay between the germline ends. The CDR3 has 13 residues.

The chain recombines TRBV7-9 with TRBJ1-2; 7 nucleotides agree with TRBD1. Germline V gene data show CDR1 as SEHNR and CDR2 as FQNEAQ (reference sequence). V dropped 5 bases and J dropped 3; count of bases not matched to a gene: 3. The CDR3 is made up of 13 amino acids. CDR3 bases: TGTGCCAGCAGCGTTACAGGGGACTATGGCTACACCTTC. This translates into CASSVTGDYGYTF.